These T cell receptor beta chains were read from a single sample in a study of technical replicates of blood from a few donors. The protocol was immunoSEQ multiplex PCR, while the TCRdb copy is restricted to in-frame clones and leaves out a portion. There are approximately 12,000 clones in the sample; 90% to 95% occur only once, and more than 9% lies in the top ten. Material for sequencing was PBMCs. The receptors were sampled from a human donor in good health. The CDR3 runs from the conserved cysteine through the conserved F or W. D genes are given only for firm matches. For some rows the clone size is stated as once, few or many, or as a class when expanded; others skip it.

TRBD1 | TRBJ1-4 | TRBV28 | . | TGTGCCAGCAGGGCAGGGGGGACTAATGAAAAACTGTTTTTT | CASRAGGTNEKLFF
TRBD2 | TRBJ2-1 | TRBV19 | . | TGTGCCAGTAGTTGGACTAGCGGGAGTAGGGCCTACAATGAGCAGTTCTTC | CASSWTSGSRAYNEQFF
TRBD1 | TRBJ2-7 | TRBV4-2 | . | TGTGCCAGCAGCCAAGATGGGACAGGGGCCTACGAGCAGTACTTC | CASSQDGTGAYEQYF
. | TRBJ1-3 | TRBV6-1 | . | TGTGCCAGCAGCGTCGGTCCTCCGGGGGGAAACACCATATATTTT | CASSVGPPGGNTIYF
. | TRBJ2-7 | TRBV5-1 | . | TGCGCCAGCAGCTTGGACACTAACTACGAGCAGTACTTC | CASSLDTNYEQYF
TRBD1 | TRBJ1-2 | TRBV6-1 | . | TGTGCCAGCAGTGAAAACAGGGGGAACTATGGCTACACCTTC | CASSENRGNYGYTF
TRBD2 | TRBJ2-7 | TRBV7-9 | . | TGTGCCAGCGCGCATAGCGGGAGTACTAGCATAACGTCCTACGAGCAGTACTTC | CASAHSGSTSITSYEQYF
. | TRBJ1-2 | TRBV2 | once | TGTGCCAGCAGTGAAACGGGGAGGAACTATGGCTACACCTTC | CASSETGRNYGYTF
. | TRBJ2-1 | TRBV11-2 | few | TGTGCCAGCAGCCGGGGGTGGACCGGAGGTAATGAGCAGTTCTTC | CASSRGWTGGNEQFF
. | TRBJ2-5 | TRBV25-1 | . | TGTGCCAGCAGGATTGGGGGGCAAGAGACCCAGTACTTC | CASRIGGQETQYF
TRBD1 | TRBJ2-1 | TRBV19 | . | TGTGCCAGTAGTATCATGGGGCCCGGTTCGGACAGGGGATCCTACAATGAGCAGTTCTTC | CASSIMGPGSDRGSYNEQFF
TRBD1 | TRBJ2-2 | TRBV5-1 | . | TGCGCCAGCAGCCCCCGGACAGGACCTACGAACACCGGGGAGCTGTTTTTT | CASSPRTGPTNTGELFF
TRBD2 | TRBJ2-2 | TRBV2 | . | TGTGCCAGCCTCACTCCTCGCGGGAGGGCCGACACCGGGGAGCTGTTTTTT | CASLTPRGRADTGELFF
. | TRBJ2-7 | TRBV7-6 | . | TGTGCCAGCAGCTTATGGAGCTCCTACGAGCAGTACTTC | CASSLWSSYEQYF
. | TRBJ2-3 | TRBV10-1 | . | TGCGCCAGCAGTGAGCATGATACGCAGTATTTT | CASSEHDTQYF
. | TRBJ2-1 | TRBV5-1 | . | TGCGCCAGCAGCTTGTCTGTCCTAGCTACCTACAATGAGCAGTTCTTC | CASSLSVLATYNEQFF
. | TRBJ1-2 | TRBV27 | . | TGTGCCAGCACTTCGGACAAAGTCAACTATGGCTACACCTTC | CASTSDKVNYGYTF
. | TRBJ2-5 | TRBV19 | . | TGTGCCAGTAGTATCAATCAAGAGACCCAGTACTTC | CASSINQETQYF
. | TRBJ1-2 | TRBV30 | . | TGTACCCTCGGGGGGGCAGGTAGCTATGGCTACACCTTC | CTLGGAGSYGYTF
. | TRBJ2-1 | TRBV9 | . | TGTGCCAGCAGCGTAGAGGCTAGCTCCTACAATGAGCAGTTCTTC | CASSVEASSYNEQFF
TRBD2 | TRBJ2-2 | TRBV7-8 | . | TGTGCCAGCATAGGACTAGCGGGAGGGATAGGGAACACCGGGGAGCTGTTTTTT | CASIGLAGGIGNTGELFF
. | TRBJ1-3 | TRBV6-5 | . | TGTGCCACCAAGAACCAGGGGTCCTCTGGAAACACCATATATTTT | CATKNQGSSGNTIYF
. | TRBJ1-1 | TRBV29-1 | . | TGCAGCGTTGAAAGACAGATAAACACTGAAGCTTTCTTT | CSVERQINTEAFF
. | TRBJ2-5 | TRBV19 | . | TGTGCCAGTAGTATAGACGACAGCTACCAAGAGACCCAGTACTTC | CASSIDDSYQETQYF
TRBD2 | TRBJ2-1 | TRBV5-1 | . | TGCGCCAGCAGCTCGCAGGGAGGGTTCAATGAGCAGTTCTTC | CASSSQGGFNEQFF
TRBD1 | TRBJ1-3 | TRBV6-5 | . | TGTGCCAGCAGTTCCGCGACAGGGGTAGGAAACACCATATATTTT | CASSSATGVGNTIYF
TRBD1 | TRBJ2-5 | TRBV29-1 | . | TGCAGCGGCAGAGGGCAGGGGGATCTGGAGACCCAGTACTTC | CSGRGQGDLETQYF
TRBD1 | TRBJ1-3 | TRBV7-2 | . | TGTGCCAGCAGCTCACAGGGGAGAAACACCATATATTTT | CASSSQGRNTIYF
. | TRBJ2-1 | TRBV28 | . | TGTGCCAGCAGTTTGCCCACAGAAAATGAGCAGTTCTTC | CASSLPTENEQFF
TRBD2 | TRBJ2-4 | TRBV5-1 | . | TGCGCCAGCAGCCCAGGGACGGGGGGGAACATTCAGTACTTC | CASSPGTGGNIQYF
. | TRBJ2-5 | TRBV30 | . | TGTGCCTGGAGTCCTGGAGACCAAGAGACCCAGTACTTC | CAWSPGDQETQYF
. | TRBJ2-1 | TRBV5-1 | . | TGCGCCAGCAGCAGGACTACCGATTACAATGAGCAGTTCTTC | CASSRTTDYNEQFF
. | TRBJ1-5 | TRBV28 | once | TGTGCCAGCAGTTTGGGCGCAGTACAGGCGCCCCAGCATTTT | CASSLGAVQAPQHF
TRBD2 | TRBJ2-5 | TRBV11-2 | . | TGTGCCAGCAGCCCAGCGGGAACCAAAGAGACCCAGTACTTC | CASSPAGTKETQYF
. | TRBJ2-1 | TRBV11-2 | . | TGTGCCAGCAGCTTAGATCGGCTAGCGAAGTTCTTC | CASSLDRLAKFF
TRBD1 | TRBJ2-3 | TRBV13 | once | TGTGCCAGCAGCCGACAGGGATTCGGGCAGTATTTT | CASSRQGFGQYF
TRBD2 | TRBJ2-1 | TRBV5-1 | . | TGCGCCAGCAGCTTGAGACGCCAGCGGGAGGGGAATGAGCAGTTCTTC | CASSLRRQREGNEQFF
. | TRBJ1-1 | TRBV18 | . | TGTGCCAGCTCACCAAAAGGACAGCAGAACACTGAAGCTTTCTTT | CASSPKGQQNTEAFF
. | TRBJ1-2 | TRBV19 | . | TGTGCCAGTAGTGGGGGCAGGGATAGTGAGGGCTACACCTTC | CASSGGRDSEGYTF
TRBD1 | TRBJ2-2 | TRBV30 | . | TGTGCCTGGACAGGACAGGGCGCCGGGGAGCTGTTTTTT | CAWTGQGAGELFF
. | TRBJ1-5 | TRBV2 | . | TGTGCCAGCAGTGGCGGGACCACCTATAGCAATCAGCCCCAGCATTTT | CASSGGTTYSNQPQHF
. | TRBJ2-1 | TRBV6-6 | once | TGTGCCAGCAGTGTTACCGGGGTCCCCAATGAGCAGTTCTTC | CASSVTGVPNEQFF
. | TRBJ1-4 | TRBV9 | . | TGTGCCAGCAGCGTAAGACAAAAGAACGAAAAACTGTTTTTT | CASSVRQKNEKLFF